One and the same sample provided the 3 T cell receptor beta chains below, sequenced in a study of T cell responses to AZD1222 COVID-19 vaccine. TCRdb's table, derived via immunoSEQ multiplex PCR, lists solely in-frame clones and lacks some. The table shows roughly 200,000 clones, with 85% to 95% occurring only once. The sample was peripheral blood, taken 28 days after the second dose of the MenACWY control vaccine. These receptors were collected from an adult who received the MenACWY meningococcal vaccine as a control.

This chain connects TRBV5-1 to TRBJ2-5; the match to TRBD1 covers 11 bases. J was trimmed by 1 base and V by 1 base; bases with no gene match: 6. This CDR3 comprises 17 residues. Germline values: CDR1 SGHRS, CDR2 YFSETQ. CDR3 amino acids: CASSLSFGTGGQETQYF. CDR3 in DNA: TGCGCCAGCAGCTTGAGTTTTGGGACAGGGGGCCAAGAGACCCAGTACTTC.

The rearrangement links TRBV7-2 to TRBJ2-5; the match to TRBD1 covers 8 bases. CDR1 is SGHTA, CDR2 FQGNSA, per germline. The length of the CDR3 is 16 residues. The trim removed 4 bases at V and 5 bases at J, leaving 12 bases unmatched. The CDR3 region is CASSSLGQGRVETQYF. CDR3 DNA sequence: TGTGCCAGCAGCTCCCTTGGACAGGGACGTGTGGAGACCCAGTACTTC.

This rearrangement joins TRBV7-2 to TRBJ2-1, with 9 bases aligning to TRBD2. The V gene end was trimmed by 3 bases and the J gene end by 5 bases; junction bases not matched to a gene: 5. Germline V gene sequence: CDR1 SGHTA, CDR2 FQGNSA. This CDR3 is 15 amino acids long. The CDR3 DNA reads TGTGCCAGCAGCTTTCCTAGCGGGGCAAACAATGAGCAGTTCTTC. This sequence encodes CASSFPSGANNEQFF.